This T cell receptor (beta chain) was captured by sequencing in a study of blood T cells in healthy people across ages. This CDR3 spans 17 amino acids. V shed 4 bases, J shed 2 bases, and the junction held 9 bases outside the gene matches. Germline V gene data show CDR1 as SGHNT and CDR2 as YYREEE (reference sequence). A second PCR, run for roughly 7 to 11 cycles, used a sample-barcoded 5' primer plus a J-beta primer mix. TCRdb itself ran the 5' RACE reads through MiXCR, one entry per CDR3 protein. Of 800,000 or so distinct CDR3 sequences listed, around 68% are singletons. The chain joins TRBV5-4 to TRBJ2-6; the match to TRBD1 covers 7 bases. The receptor comes from a man aged 25-45 years in good health. Sequences were obtained from blood. The CDR3 DNA reads as TGTGCCAGCAGCCAGCACCGGACAGGAACTGGGGCCAACGTCCTGACTTTC. Translation: CASSQHRTGTGANVLTF.